Below, 9 T cell receptor beta chains from the same sample are listed, as sequenced in a study of T-cell memory formation after mild COVID-19. One entry per CDR3 protein, called by TCRdb with MiXCR from the 5' RACE reads. The top ten hold 7.5% to 9.5% of the sample, which has hundreds of thousands of distinct CDR3 sequences, approximately 21% seen once. Sequenced: PBMCs or a T cell subset sorted from them (not recorded which). These receptors were taken from an adult woman who had mild COVID-19 (a few samples of this study predate the infection). Cell type and time point are not known.

The chain carries TRBV12-3 or TRBV12-4 and TRBJ1-2; 10 bases align to TRBD1. The CDR3 totals 16 residues. Trimming took 6 bases from V and 3 from J; bases not matched to a gene: 10. Here the CDR3 DNA reads TGTGCCAGCAGGGAGACAGGGGGCGCTGGGCACTATGGCTACACCTTC. Protein product: CASRETGGAGHYGYTF.

This clonotype appeared a single time. V is TRBV6-6 and J is TRBJ2-7; unclear D gene. Germline V CDR1 and CDR2: MNHNY, SVGAGI (reference sequence). This CDR3 has 17 residues. V was shortened by 2 bases and J by 0 bases, with 17 bases between the two germline ends. As DNA, the CDR3 is TGTGCCAGCAGTTACACCTCCTCGATCAGGACCTCCTACGAGCAGTACTTC. Protein product: CASSYTSSIRTSYEQYF.

The rearrangement links TRBV4-1 to TRBJ1-2; TRBD1 is a possible D gene (6 bases). This CDR3 has 15 amino acids. Trimming cost V 2 bases and J 3 bases, with 13 bases left between them. Germline CDR1 and CDR2: MGHRA and YSYEKL. The CDR3 nucleotides are TGCGCCAGCAGCCAACCGGTGGGACAAGACTATGGCTACACCTTC. Protein product: CASSQPVGQDYGYTF.

The J gene is TRBJ1-5, the V gene TRBV7-2, with 8 bases lining up with TRBD1. The CDR3 consists of 14 residues. CDR1 is SGHTA and CDR2 is FQGNSA in the germline V gene. The ends lost 5 bases at V and 3 bases at J; junction bases unmatched: 3. The CDR3 region has the DNA TGTGCCAGCAGCCGGACAGGGTACAATCAGCCCCAGCATTTT. Its protein product is CASSRTGYNQPQHF.

The chain combines TRBV20-1 with TRBJ2-2; TRBD2 is a possible D gene (6 bases). Germline lookup yields CDR1 DFQATT and CDR2 SNEGSKA (reference sequence). The CDR3 is 13 residues long. Trimming left V 3 bases short and J 6 bases short, with 11 bases between. The CDR3 DNA reads as TGCAGTGCTAGCGGGAGTACCGCCGGGGAGCTGTTTTTT. Amino acids: CSASGSTAGELFF.

This clonotype was recorded a few times. The rearrangement joins TRBV29-1 to TRBJ2-7, with 9 bases identical to TRBD1. Germline CDR1 SQVTM, CDR2 ANQGSEA. V shed 7 bases, J shed 1 base, and the junction held 5 bases outside the gene matches. The CDR3 runs 13 residues. CDR3 amino acids: CSAWTGDSYEQYF. The CDR3 nucleotides are TGCAGCGCATGGACAGGGGATTCCTACGAGCAGTACTTC.

This clonotype was seen a handful of times. The V call is TRBV3-1, the J call TRBJ1-2, with D perhaps TRBD1 (5 bases). The germline CDR1 and CDR2 sequences are LGHDT and YNNKEL (reference sequence). This CDR3 spans 12 amino acids. The V and J ends lost 1 base and 8 bases respectively, with 8 bases between them. The CDR3 coding sequence is TGTGCCAGCAGCCAAGGCAGGGCCGGCTACACCTTC. This translates into CASSQGRAGYTF.

This clonotype was seen a few times. The rearrangement joins TRBV18 to TRBJ1-1, with D unresolved. The germline V gene has CDR1 KGHSH and CDR2 LQKENI. V was cut by 4 bases and J by 5 bases, with 11 bases left in between. The CDR3 is 13 residues long. The CDR3 reads CASSRSRETEAFF. For the CDR3, the DNA is TGTGCCAGCTCACGGTCCCGGGAGACTGAAGCTTTCTTT.

In nucleotides, the CDR3 is TGCGCCAGCAGCGCGGTGCACCCCGACTATGGCTACACCTTC. It is translated as CASSAVHPDYGYTF. The genes are TRBV5-1 and TRBJ1-2, with no clear D. Trimming removed 4 bases at V and 3 bases at J, with 13 bases between. The CDR3 has 14 amino acids. Germline CDR1 reads SGHRS; CDR2 reads YFSETQ. The full variable domain, in which reference TRBV5-1 and TRBJ1-2 provide the parts outside the CDR3, is KAGVTQTPRYLIKTRGQQVTLSCSPISGHRSVSWYQQTPGQGLQFLFEYFSETQRNKGNFPGRFSGRQFSNSRSEMNVSTLELGDSALYLCASSAVHPDYGYTFGSGTRLTVV.